This T cell receptor (beta chain) was identified during a study of T cell changes during pregnancy in multiple sclerosis. Some clones are missing from TCRdb's copy, which holds only in-frame ones; the method was immunoSEQ multiplex PCR. The sample gives several thousand clones, approximately 90% of which show up once; roughly a tenth is in the top ten. This CDR3 region has 18 residues. The sequences come from CD8+ T cells from peripheral blood mononuclear cells, collected in the first trimester of pregnancy. The clonotype comes from a female donor in good health, enrolled as a control in a pregnancy study. V is TRBV21-1 and J is TRBJ2-1; the table calls TRBD1, which could not be checked here. TRBV21-1 is a pseudogene. This CDR3 reads CASSPPQAGTGTVNEQFF. CDR3 in DNA: TGTGCCAGCAGCCCACCACAGGCCGGGACAGGGACGGTAAATGAGCAGTTCTTC.